Below are 15 T cell receptor beta chains sequenced from a single sample in a study of HIV-infected patients and healthy controls. No cell fractionation was done, so the repertoire covers all unsorted peripheral blood T cells. Reverse transcription used around 500 ng RNA and constant-region primers for alpha and beta. Alpha and beta chain libraries were made separately by chain-specific third strand synthesis with multiplexing indices. TCRdb independently ran MiXCR on the 5' RACE reads; one entry per CDR3 protein. The sample has 19,000 or so distinct CDR3 sequences, more than 10% seen once; the top ten hold around 10%. The sample taken for sequencing was blood. These receptors were obtained from an adult in good health.

The V gene is TRBV10-3, the J gene TRBJ2-7; D possibly corresponds to TRBD1 (7 bases). This CDR3 comprises 14 residues. The ends were cut back, 6 bases at V and 4 bases at J, with 16 bases in the middle. Germline values: CDR1 ENHRY, CDR2 SYGVKD. The CDR3 reads CAISLSRGAYEQYF. Written as DNA, the CDR3 is TGTGCCATCAGCTTGTCCAGGGGGGCTTACGAGCAGTACTTC.

This clonotype is medium-sized in the sample. This chain uses TRBV6-1 with TRBJ1-1; D gene ambiguous. The germline gives CDR1 MNHNS, CDR2 SASEGT. V lost 7 bases and J lost 8, with 26 bases in between. The CDR3 is 16 residues long. DNA of the CDR3: TGTGCCAGCACCGACTTCGGACGATATGATGGGGAAGAAGCTTTCTTT. This translates into CASTDFGRYDGEEAFF.

This clonotype counts as medium-sized. The chain has TRBV11-3 and TRBJ1-1; the match to TRBD1 covers 8 bases. This CDR3 region has 15 residues. V dropped 4 bases and J dropped 0; count of bases not matched to a gene: 4. The germline CDR1 and CDR2 sequences are SGHNT and YENEEA. CDR3 region: CASSSSGGMNTEAFF. CDR3 in DNA: TGTGCCAGCAGCTCTTCAGGGGGCATGAACACTGAAGCTTTCTTT.

By sample share, this clonotype is medium-sized. The V call is TRBV4-1, the J call TRBJ1-4, with D maybe TRBD1 (6 bases). CDR1 is MGHRA and CDR2 is YSYEKL in the germline V gene. The CDR3 length is 14 residues. V gave up 4 bases and J gave up 6 bases, with 12 bases separating them. The CDR3: CASSPPAGDEKLFF. The CDR3 region has the DNA TGCGCCAGCAGCCCCCCCGCAGGGGATGAAAAACTGTTTTTT.

By frequency in the sample, this clonotype is medium-sized. In nucleotides, the CDR3 is TGTGCCAGCAGCTTAGTTAGAAGGTCCTACAATGAGCAGTTCTTC. This codes for CASSLVRRSYNEQFF. The chain links TRBV11-2 to TRBJ2-1; no reliable D call. Germline V CDR1 and CDR2: SGHAT, FQNNGV. This CDR3 comprises 15 residues. V was trimmed by 1 base and J by 1 base, leaving 8 bases between them.

CDR3 sequence: CASSLGGTDEKLFF. DNA of the CDR3: TGCGCCAGCAGCCTGGGGGGGACGGACGAAAAACTGTTTTTT. The rearrangement uses TRBV5-1 and TRBJ1-4; D may be TRBD1 (5 bases). This CDR3 region has 14 residues. The germline V gene has CDR1 SGHRS and CDR2 YFSETQ. The V gene lost 4 bases and the J gene lost 8 bases, with 15 bases spanning the gap.

This clonotype was seen many times. The gene calls are TRBV18 and TRBJ2-1; the D is unclear. Germline V gene lookup returns CDR1 KGHSH and CDR2 LQKENI. The CDR3 loop spans 13 amino acids. V lost 0 bases to trimming and J lost 5 bases, with 5 bases between them. This CDR3 is CASSPPPNNEQFF. The CDR3 region has the DNA TGTGCCAGCTCACCACCTCCGAACAATGAGCAGTTCTTC.

This chain uses TRBV18 with TRBJ2-3; no clear D. Deletions cut 3 bases from V and 1 base from J, with 11 bases between. The CDR3 contains 15 residues. Germline lookup yields CDR1 KGHSH and CDR2 LQKENI. CDR3 in amino acids: CASSPKMDGTDTQYF. The CDR3 DNA sequence: TGTGCCAGCTCACCTAAGATGGACGGCACAGATACGCAGTATTTT.

This clonotype came up a few times. The rearrangement uses TRBV20-1 and TRBJ1-2, with a tentative D call TRBD1 (6 bases). Germline loops: CDR1 DFQATT, CDR2 SNEGSKA (reference sequence). The CDR3 has 15 amino acids. V lost 4 bases and J lost 5, with 20 bases in between. In nucleotides, the CDR3 is TGCAGTGCTACCACAGGGTCCCCTCCTTTATATGGCTACACCTTC. This sequence encodes CSATTGSPPLYGYTF.

This clonotype ranks as medium-sized. The V call is TRBV12-3 or TRBV12-4, the J call TRBJ2-5; 8 bases agree with TRBD2. Trimming at V came to 3 bases and at J to 4 bases, leaving 7 bases not matched to a gene. The CDR3 spans 15 residues. CDR3 bases: TGTGCCAGCAGTTTGAAGGCTAGCGGGCCAGAGACCCAGTACTTC. Protein sequence: CASSLKASGPETQYF.

Relative to its sample, this clonotype is medium-sized (0.01 to 0.1%). The V and J genes are TRBV5-1 and TRBJ2-5; 7 bases line up with TRBD1. Per germline, CDR1 SGHRS and CDR2 YFSETQ. V lost 3 bases to trimming and J lost 4 bases; unmatched junction nucleotides: 6. The CDR3 spans 14 residues. The CDR3 DNA is TGCGCCAGCAGCTCGACAGGGTTGGTAGAGACCCAGTACTTC. Amino acid sequence: CASSSTGLVETQYF.

This clonotype was detected ten times or more. This CDR3 is CASSPTLGTEAFF. DNA for the CDR3: TGTGCCAGCAGCCCCACACTTGGCACTGAAGCTTTCTTT. The chain has TRBV7-3 and TRBJ1-1; D remains unclear. Trimming cost V 5 bases and J 4 bases, with 11 bases left between them. CDR1 and CDR2 from the germline V gene are SGHTA and FQGTGA. The length of the CDR3 is 13 residues. Drawing the rest from reference TRBV7-3 and TRBJ1-1, the complete variable domain is GAGVSQTPSNKVTEKGKYVELRCDPISGHTALYWYRQSLGQGPEFLIYFQGTGAADDSGLPNDRFFAVRPEGSVSTLKIQRTERGDSAVYLCASSPTLGTEAFFGQGTRLTVV.

This clonotype was found many times. The chain combines TRBV7-2 with TRBJ2-1; D not certain. Germline V gene data show CDR1 as SGHTA and CDR2 as FQGNSA. The ends were cut back, 0 bases at V and 5 bases at J, with 8 bases in the middle. The CDR3 has 14 amino acids. The CDR3 spells CASSLAPTHNEQFF. In nucleotides, the CDR3 is TGTGCCAGCAGCTTAGCGCCGACTCACAATGAGCAGTTCTTC.

This clonotype is deemed medium-sized (0.01 to 0.1%). This chain links TRBV13 with TRBJ2-1; 10 bases fit TRBD2. Trimming at V came to 5 bases and at J to 12 bases, leaving 13 bases not matched to a gene. The germline V gene encodes CDR1 PRHDT and CDR2 FYEKMQ (reference sequence). The CDR3 has 15 residues. As DNA, the CDR3 is TGTGCCAGCAGCCCCCGACTAGCGGGCCTTAAGGGGCAGTTCTTC. Translation: CASSPRLAGLKGQFF.

V is TRBV20-1 and J is TRBJ2-7, with 8 bases fitting TRBD1. The CDR3 totals 15 residues. Germline CDR1 reads DFQATT; CDR2 reads SNEGSKA (reference sequence). The V and J ends lost 0 bases and 6 bases, in that order; junction bases with no gene match: 10. CDR3 DNA: TGCAGTGCTAGAGATGGCGACAGGGGTACGCGCGAGCAGTACTTC. Protein: CSARDGDRGTREQYF.